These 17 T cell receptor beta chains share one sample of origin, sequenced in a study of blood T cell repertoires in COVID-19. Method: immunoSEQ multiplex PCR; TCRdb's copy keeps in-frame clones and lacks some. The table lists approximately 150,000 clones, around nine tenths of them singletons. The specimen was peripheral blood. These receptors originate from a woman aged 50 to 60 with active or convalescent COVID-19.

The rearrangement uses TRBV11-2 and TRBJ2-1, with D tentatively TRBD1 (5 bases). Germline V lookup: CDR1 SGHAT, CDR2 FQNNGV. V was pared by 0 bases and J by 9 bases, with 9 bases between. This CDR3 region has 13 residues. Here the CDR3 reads CASSLDRAIEQFF. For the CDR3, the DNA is TGTGCCAGCAGCTTAGACAGGGCCATTGAGCAGTTCTTC. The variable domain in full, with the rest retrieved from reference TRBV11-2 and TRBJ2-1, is EAGVAQSPRYKIIEKRQSVAFWCNPISGHATLYWYQQILGQGPKLLIQFQNNGVVDDSQLPKDRFSAERLKGVDSTLKIQPAKLEDSAVYLCASSLDRAIEQFFGPGTRLTVL.

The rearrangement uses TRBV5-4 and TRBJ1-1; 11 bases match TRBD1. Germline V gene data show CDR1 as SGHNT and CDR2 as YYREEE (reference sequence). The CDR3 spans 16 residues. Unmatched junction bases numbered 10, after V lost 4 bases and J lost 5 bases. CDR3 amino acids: CASSLLRTGGQTEAFF. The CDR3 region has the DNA TGTGCCAGCAGCCTATTAAGGACAGGGGGCCAGACTGAAGCTTTCTTT. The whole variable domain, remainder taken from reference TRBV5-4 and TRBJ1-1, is ETGVTQSPTHLIKTRGQQVTLRCSSQSGHNTVSWYQQALGQGPQFIFQYYREEENGRGNFPPRFSGLQFPNYSSELNVNALELDDSALYLCASSLLRTGGQTEAFFGQGTRLTVV.

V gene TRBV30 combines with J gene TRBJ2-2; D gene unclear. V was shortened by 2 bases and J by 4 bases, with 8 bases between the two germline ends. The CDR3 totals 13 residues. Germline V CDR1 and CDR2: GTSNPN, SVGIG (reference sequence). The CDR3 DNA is TGTGCCTGGAGTTATTTGCGCACCGGGGAGCTGTTTTTT. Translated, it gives CAWSYLRTGELFF.

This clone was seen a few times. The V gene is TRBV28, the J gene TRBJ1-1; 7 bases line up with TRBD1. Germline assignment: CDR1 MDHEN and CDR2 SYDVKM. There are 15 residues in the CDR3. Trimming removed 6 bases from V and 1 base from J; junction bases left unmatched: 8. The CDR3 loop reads CASSSRTGPNTEAFF. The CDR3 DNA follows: TGTGCCAGCAGCTCAAGGACAGGCCCGAACACTGAAGCTTTCTTT.

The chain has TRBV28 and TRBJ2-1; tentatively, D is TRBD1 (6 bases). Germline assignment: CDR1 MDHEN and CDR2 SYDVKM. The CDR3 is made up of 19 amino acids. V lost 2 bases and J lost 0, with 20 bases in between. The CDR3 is CASSLSTHGQLSSYNEQFF. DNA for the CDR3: TGTGCCAGCAGTTTAAGCACCCACGGACAGTTAAGCTCCTACAATGAGCAGTTCTTC. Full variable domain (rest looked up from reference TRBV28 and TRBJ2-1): DVKVTQSSRYLVKRTGEKVFLECVQDMDHENMFWYRQDPGLGLRLIYFSYDVKMKEKGDIPEGYSVSREKKERFSLILESASTNQTSMYLCASSLSTHGQLSSYNEQFFGPGTRLTVL.

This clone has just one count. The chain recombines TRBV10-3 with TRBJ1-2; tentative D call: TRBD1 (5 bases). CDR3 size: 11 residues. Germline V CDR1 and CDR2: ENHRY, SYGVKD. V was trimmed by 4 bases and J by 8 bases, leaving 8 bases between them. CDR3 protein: CAISGGGGYTF. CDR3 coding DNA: TGTGCCATCAGTGGGGGGGGAGGCTACACCTTC.

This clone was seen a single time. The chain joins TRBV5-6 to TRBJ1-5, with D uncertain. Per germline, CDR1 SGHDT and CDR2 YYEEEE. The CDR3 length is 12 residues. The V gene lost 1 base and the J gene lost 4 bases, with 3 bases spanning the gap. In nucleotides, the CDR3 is TGTGCCAGCAGCTTGTTAAATCAGCCCCAGCATTTT. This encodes CASSLLNQPQHF.

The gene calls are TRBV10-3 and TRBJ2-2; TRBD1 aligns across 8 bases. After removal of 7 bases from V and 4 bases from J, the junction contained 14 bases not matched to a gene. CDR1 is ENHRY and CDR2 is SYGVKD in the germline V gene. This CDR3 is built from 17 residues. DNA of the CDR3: TGTGCCATCAATAGGGGCCCCGGGACAGGTCCCACCGGGGAGCTGTTTTTT. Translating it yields CAINRGPGTGPTGELFF.

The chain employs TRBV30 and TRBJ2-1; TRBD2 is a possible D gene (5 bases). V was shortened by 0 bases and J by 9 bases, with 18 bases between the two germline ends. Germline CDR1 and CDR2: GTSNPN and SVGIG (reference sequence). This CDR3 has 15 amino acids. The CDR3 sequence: CAWSVRTPRSGEQFF. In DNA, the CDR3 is TGTGCCTGGAGTGTACGGACTCCTAGGTCGGGTGAGCAGTTCTTC.

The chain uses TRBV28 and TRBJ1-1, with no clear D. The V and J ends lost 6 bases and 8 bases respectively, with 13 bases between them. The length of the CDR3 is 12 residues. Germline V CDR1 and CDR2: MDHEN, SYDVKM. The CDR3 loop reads CASSQQRGEAFF. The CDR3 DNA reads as TGTGCCAGCAGCCAACAGCGGGGAGAAGCTTTCTTT.

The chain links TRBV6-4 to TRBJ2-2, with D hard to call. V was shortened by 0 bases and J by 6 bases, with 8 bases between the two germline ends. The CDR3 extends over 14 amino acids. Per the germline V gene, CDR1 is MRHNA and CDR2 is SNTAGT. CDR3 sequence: CASSDSSISGELFF. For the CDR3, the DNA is TGTGCCAGCAGTGACTCGAGTATCTCCGGGGAGCTGTTTTTT.

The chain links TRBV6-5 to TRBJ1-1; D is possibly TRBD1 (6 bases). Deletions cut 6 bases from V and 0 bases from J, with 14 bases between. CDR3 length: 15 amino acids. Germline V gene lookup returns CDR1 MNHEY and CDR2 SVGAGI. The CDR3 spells CASSRPGHLNTEAFF. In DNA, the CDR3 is TGTGCCAGCAGCCGACCGGGACACCTGAACACTGAAGCTTTCTTT.

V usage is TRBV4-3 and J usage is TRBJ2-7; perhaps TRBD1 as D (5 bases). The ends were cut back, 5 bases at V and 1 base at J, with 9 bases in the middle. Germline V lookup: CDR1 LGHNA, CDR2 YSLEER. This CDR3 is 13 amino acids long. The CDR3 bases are TGCGCCAGCAGCACCCAGGGTTCCTACGAGCAGTACTTC. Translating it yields CASSTQGSYEQYF.

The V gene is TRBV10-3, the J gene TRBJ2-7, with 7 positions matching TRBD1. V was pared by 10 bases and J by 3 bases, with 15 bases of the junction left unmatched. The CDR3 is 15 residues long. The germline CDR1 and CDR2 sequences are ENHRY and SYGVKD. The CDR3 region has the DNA TGTGCCACCAATGATAGGGACAGACTGAACTACGAGCAGTACTTC. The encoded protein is CATNDRDRLNYEQYF.

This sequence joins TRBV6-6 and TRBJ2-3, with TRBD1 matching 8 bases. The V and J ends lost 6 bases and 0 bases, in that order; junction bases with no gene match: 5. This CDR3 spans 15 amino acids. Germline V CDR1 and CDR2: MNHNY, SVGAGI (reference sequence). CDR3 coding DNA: TGTGCCAGCAGCTTTGGGACAGGTAGCACAGATACGCAGTATTTT. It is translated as CASSFGTGSTDTQYF.

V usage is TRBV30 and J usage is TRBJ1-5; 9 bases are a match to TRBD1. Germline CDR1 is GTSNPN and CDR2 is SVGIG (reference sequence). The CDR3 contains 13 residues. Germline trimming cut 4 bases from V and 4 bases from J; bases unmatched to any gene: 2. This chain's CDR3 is CAWKGQGNQPQHF. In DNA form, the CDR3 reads TGTGCCTGGAAGGGACAGGGAAATCAGCCCCAGCATTTT.

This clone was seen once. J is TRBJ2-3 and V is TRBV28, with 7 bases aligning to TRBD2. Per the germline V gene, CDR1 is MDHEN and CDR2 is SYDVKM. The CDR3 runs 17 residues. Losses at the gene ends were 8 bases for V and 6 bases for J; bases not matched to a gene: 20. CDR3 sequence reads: CASGTPYGLVMSDTQYF. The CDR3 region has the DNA TGTGCCAGCGGGACCCCCTACGGACTAGTGATGTCTGATACGCAGTATTTT.